This is a list of T cell receptor beta chains from one sample in a study of T cells in localized non-small cell lung cancer. Assay: immunoSEQ multiplex PCR; the TCRdb copy retains only in-frame clones and omits some. The sample lists tens of thousands of clones, 85% to 90% occurring once. The sequencing used peripheral blood, collected before any cancer treatment. The receptors derive from a woman aged 40-69 years with stage I lung adenocarcinoma. The CDR3 runs from the conserved cysteine through the conserved F or W. The D gene is left open where the match is weak. Clone size appears in some rows only: once, few, many, or a class for an expanded clone.

D	V	J	size	DNA	CDR3
TRBD1	TRBV5-1	TRBJ2-1	once	TGCGCCAGCAGCACAACAGGGGACAATGAGCAGTTCTTC	CASSTTGDNEQFF
TRBD2	TRBV5-1	TRBJ2-1	.	TGCGCCAGCAGCTTGGCCGGGGGGACCAACCTCAATGAGCAGTTCTTC	CASSLAGGTNLNEQFF
TRBD2	TRBV7-3	TRBJ2-1	.	TGTGCCAGCAGCTTAGAGGGGACTAGCGGGGGGAATGAGCAGTTCTTC	CASSLEGTSGGNEQFF
.	TRBV10-2	TRBJ2-3	.	TGCGCCAGCAGTCGAGCGGGCAGCACAGATACGCAGTATTTT	CASSRAGSTDTQYF
.	TRBV5-4	TRBJ2-3	.	TGTGCCAGCAGCTTGGCCGGCGGGCGCACAGATACGCAGTATTTT	CASSLAGGRTDTQYF
.	TRBV28	TRBJ1-2	once	TGTGCCAGCAGTTTATGGCGGGGGAACTATGGCTACACCTTC	CASSLWRGNYGYTF
TRBD2	TRBV9	TRBJ2-1	.	TGTGCCAGCAGCCCAACCGGGACTAGCGGGGTTTTTGAGCAGTTCTTC	CASSPTGTSGVFEQFF
TRBD1	TRBV7-3	TRBJ1-2	.	TGTGCCAGCAGCGCCCGGGACAGTAACTATGGCTACACCTTC	CASSARDSNYGYTF
.	TRBV2	TRBJ1-1	.	TGTGCCAGCAGGGGGGAGGGGATCTCTGAAGCTTTCTTT	CASRGEGISEAFF
TRBD2	TRBV27	TRBJ2-5	.	TGTGCCAGCAGTTTATACGTCGGGGGGGCCGTGAAGACCCAGTACTTC	CASSLYVGGAVKTQYF
.	TRBV9	TRBJ1-2	.	TGTGCCAGCAGCGTAGACCTCAGGAACCGCCACTATGGCTACACCTTC	CASSVDLRNRHYGYTF
.	TRBV4-1	TRBJ2-1	.	TGCGCCAGCAGCCAGGGTGGTCTTAGAAGCTCCTACAATGAGCAGTTCTTC	CASSQGGLRSSYNEQFF
TRBD1	TRBV28	TRBJ2-7	.	TGTGCCAGCAGTTTAAAGGTCGGGACAGGAGTTTTC	CASSLKVGTGVF
TRBD2	TRBV9	TRBJ2-3	.	TGTGCCAGCAGCTCATCCGGGACTAGCCCAGATACGCAGTATTTT	CASSSSGTSPDTQYF
TRBD1	TRBV11-3	TRBJ1-3	.	TGTGCCAGCAGCCAACGACAGGGCACAAACACCATATATTTT	CASSQRQGTNTIYF
.	TRBV6-6	TRBJ1-5	.	TGTGCCAGCAGTTACATGGAAAACAATCAGCCCCAGCATTTT	CASSYMENNQPQHF
.	TRBV5-1	TRBJ2-7	once	TGCGCCAGCAGCGCCGAGCCAAGAGGGTACGAGCAGTACTTC	CASSAEPRGYEQYF
.	TRBV19	TRBJ1-5	.	TGTGCCAGTAGTATTATTTCGGGGCTCCGTGCGCCCCAGCATTTT	CASSIISGLRAPQHF
.	TRBV2	TRBJ1-6	.	TGTGCCAGCAGTGAAGGGCAGGGTAATTCACCCCTCCACTTT	CASSEGQGNSPLHF
.	TRBV7-8	TRBJ2-7	once	TGTGCCAGCAGCTTAGAGTGGGCGGGATACGAGCAGTACTTC	CASSLEWAGYEQYF
.	TRBV4-3	TRBJ2-3	.	TGCGCCAGCAGCCAAGAAATCGTGGGGTTTACGGCAGATACGCAGTATTTT	CASSQEIVGFTADTQYF
TRBD1	TRBV29-1	TRBJ1-5	.	TGCAGTGTGGGGACAGGGCCAAATCAGCCCCAGCATTTT	CSVGTGPNQPQHF
TRBD1	TRBV11-2	TRBJ1-2	.	TGTGCCAGCAGCTTAGTTCCAGGACAGGGGCCCTATGGCTACACCTTC	CASSLVPGQGPYGYTF
TRBD2	TRBV10-3	TRBJ2-3	.	TGTGCCACCTCCCGGACTAGCGGGAGCACAGATACGCAGTATTTT	CATSRTSGSTDTQYF
.	TRBV20-1	TRBJ1-1	.	TGCAGTGCTAGAGATCAGGGCCAAGCTTTCTTT	CSARDQGQAFF
.	TRBV6-5	TRBJ1-1	.	TGTGCCAGCAGTTCTTGGGGCTCTGAAGCTTTCTTT	CASSSWGSEAFF
.	TRBV7-2	TRBJ2-6	.	TGTGCCAGCAGCTCGGCATCTTCTGGGGCCAACGTCCTGACTTTC	CASSSASSGANVLTF
TRBD2	TRBV7-8	TRBJ2-7	.	TGTGCCAGCAGCTTAGTAGCGGGGGATACCTACGAGCAGTACTTC	CASSLVAGDTYEQYF
.	TRBV18	TRBJ2-4	.	TGTGCCAGCTCACCCGACGACATTCAGTACTTC	CASSPDDIQYF
TRBD1	TRBV4-3	TRBJ1-5	.	TGCGCCAGCAGCCAGGGACAGGTCAATCAGCCCCAGCATTTT	CASSQGQVNQPQHF
.	TRBV21-1	TRBJ1-1	.	TGTGCCAGCAGTATCCCGACAGGGTATAACACTGAAGCTTTCTTT	CASSIPTGYNTEAFF
.	TRBV19	TRBJ1-5	.	TGTGCCAGTAGTGAAGGGGCCTATAGCAATCAGCCCCAGCATTTT	CASSEGAYSNQPQHF
TRBD1	TRBV18	TRBJ2-1	.	TGTGCCAGCTCACCATTCGACAGGGGAAATGAGCAGTTCTTC	CASSPFDRGNEQFF
.	TRBV19	TRBJ2-7	.	TGTGCCAGTAGCCCCAGGGTTACGTACGAGCAGTACTTC	CASSPRVTYEQYF
TRBD1	TRBV6-5	TRBJ2-4	.	TGTGCCAGCAGTTACACGCCCGGGACAGGGAGTGATCAGTACTTC	CASSYTPGTGSDQYF
TRBD1	TRBV4-1	TRBJ2-1	.	TGCGCCAGCAGCCCTCCCAGACAGGGGTTGTACAATGAGCAGTTCTTC	CASSPPRQGLYNEQFF
TRBD1	TRBV11-2	TRBJ2-2	.	TGTGCCAGCAGTTCACAGGGGGCTCACACCGGGGAGCTGTTTTTT	CASSSQGAHTGELFF
TRBD2	TRBV7-3	TRBJ2-1	.	TGTGCCAGCAGCCCATTCTTAGCGGGGGGGCCTCAGTTCTTC	CASSPFLAGGPQFF